This TCR beta chain appears in the sequencing data of a study of T cells after yellow fever vaccination. V shed 7 bases and J shed 0 bases, with 15 bases lying between them. The germline CDR1 and CDR2 sequences are LGHDT and YNNKEL (reference sequence). The length of the CDR3 is 15 residues. The table lists this clonotype with many counts. Via MiXCR, TCRdb re-called the 5' RACE reads, giving one row per CDR3 protein. The table shows 100,000 to 150,000 distinct CDR3 sequences, with roughly 6.7% occurring only once. Sequenced material: CD4+ T cells sorted from PBMCs, taken 9 to 10 days after the first yellow fever vaccination. This clonotype was obtained from a man in his late teens or twenties who received the YFV17D yellow fever vaccine. The chain uses TRBV3-1 and TRBJ1-1; D remains ambiguous. CDR3 sequence reads: CASNSGLQMNTEAFF. Written as DNA, the CDR3 is TGTGCCAGCAACTCGGGATTACAAATGAACACTGAAGCTTTCTTT.